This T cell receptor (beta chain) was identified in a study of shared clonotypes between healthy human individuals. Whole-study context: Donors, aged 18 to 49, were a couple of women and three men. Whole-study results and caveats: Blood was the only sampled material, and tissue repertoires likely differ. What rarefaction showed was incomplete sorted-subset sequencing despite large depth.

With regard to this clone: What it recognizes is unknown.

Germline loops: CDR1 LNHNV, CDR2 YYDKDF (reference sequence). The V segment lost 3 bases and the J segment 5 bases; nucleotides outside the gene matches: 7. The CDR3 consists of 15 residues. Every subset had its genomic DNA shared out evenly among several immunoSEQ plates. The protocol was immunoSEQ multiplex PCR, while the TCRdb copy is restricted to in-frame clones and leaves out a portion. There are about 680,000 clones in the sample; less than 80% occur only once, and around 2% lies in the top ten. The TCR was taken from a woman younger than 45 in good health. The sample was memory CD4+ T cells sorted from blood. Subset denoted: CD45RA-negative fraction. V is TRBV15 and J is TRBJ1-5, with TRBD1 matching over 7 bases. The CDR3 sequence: CATSRDRWGDQPQHF. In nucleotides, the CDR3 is TGTGCCACCAGCAGGGACAGGTGGGGTGATCAGCCCCAGCATTTT.